The T cell receptor beta chain described here comes from a study of graft-versus-host responses after intestinal transplantation. At the level of the study: Anti-thymocyte globulin was used for induction in all recipients, who then took tacrolimus and steroids for about 3 years.

Concerning this clone itself: Its antigen is still unknown.

Data came from immunoSEQ multiplex PCR; TCRdb stores just in-frame clones and leaves some out. The sample records tens of thousands of clones, roughly 90% being singletons. The J segment lost 6 bases and the V segment lost 6 bases, leaving 9 bases of the junction unmatched. Looked up from germline, CDR1 is MGHDK and CDR2 is SYGVNS. This CDR3 is built from 15 residues. General study results and limits: In patients with graft-donor T cell macrochimerism, allograft graft-versus-host to host-versus-graft clonal ratios were high.

Sample: unstimulated CD4+ T cells sorted from spleen or lymph node cells, taken before intestinal transplant. The rearrangement uses TRBV25-1 and TRBJ2-1; 9 bases agree with TRBD1. This clonotype was obtained from a human donor who received an intestinal transplant. CDR3 sequence (DNA): TGTGCCAGCAGCGTGGGGACAGGGATGGCCAATGAGCAGTTCTTC. It translates to CASSVGTGMANEQFF.